This is a list of T cell receptor beta chains from one sample in a study of shared clonotypes between healthy human individuals. Produced via immunoSEQ multiplex PCR; TCRdb's table is partial and in-frame only. The sample consists of some 630,000 clones, approximately 96% of them appearing once. The sequenced sample consisted of naive CD8+ T cells sorted from blood. These receptors all stem from a woman aged 25 to 45 in good health. Both conserved end residues are part of each CDR3. Fields, in order: J gene, V gene, clone size, CDR3 protein. Expanded clones are given a class, and other clones once, few, many or no size at all.

j_gene: TRBJ1-1
v_gene: TRBV7-9
abundance: -
CDR3aa: CASSLGYGGENTEAFF

j_gene: TRBJ2-2
v_gene: TRBV13
abundance: -
CDR3aa: CASRPPTGVRTGELFF

j_gene: TRBJ1-2
v_gene: TRBV7-9
abundance: few
CDR3aa: CASSLTSSGHPRGYTF

j_gene: TRBJ1-5
v_gene: TRBV28
abundance: -
CDR3aa: CASSLGGQGIQPQHF

j_gene: TRBJ1-1
v_gene: TRBV27
abundance: -
CDR3aa: CASRYGQGFEAFF

j_gene: TRBJ2-7
v_gene: TRBV11-2
abundance: -
CDR3aa: CASSLVWPSEQYF

j_gene: TRBJ2-7
v_gene: TRBV27
abundance: -
CDR3aa: CASSFGSPYEQYF

j_gene: TRBJ2-1
v_gene: TRBV15
abundance: -
CDR3aa: CATISGYSYNEQFF

j_gene: TRBJ2-7
v_gene: TRBV23-1
abundance: -
CDR3aa: CASSLWRETYEQYF

j_gene: TRBJ2-7
v_gene: TRBV27
abundance: -
CDR3aa: CASSSGQGIHEQYF

j_gene: TRBJ2-1
v_gene: TRBV5-4
abundance: -
CDR3aa: CASSLVLADEQFF

j_gene: TRBJ2-7
v_gene: TRBV4-1
abundance: -
CDR3aa: CASSQARAVTYEQYF

j_gene: TRBJ2-2
v_gene: TRBV5-1
abundance: -
CDR3aa: CASSSIYTPGTSVFAGELFF

j_gene: TRBJ2-3
v_gene: TRBV5-4
abundance: -
CDR3aa: CASSSSSSTDTQYF

j_gene: TRBJ1-4
v_gene: TRBV9
abundance: -
CDR3aa: CASSVGNNEKLFF

j_gene: TRBJ2-7
v_gene: TRBV7-8
abundance: -
CDR3aa: CASRKKRTGPEQYF

j_gene: TRBJ1-1
v_gene: TRBV5-6
abundance: -
CDR3aa: CASSPGGFVTEAFF

j_gene: TRBJ2-1
v_gene: TRBV7-8
abundance: -
CDR3aa: CASSDLVVGEGYNEQFF

j_gene: TRBJ2-7
v_gene: TRBV29-1
abundance: -
CDR3aa: CSVRDRGMYEQYF

j_gene: TRBJ1-5
v_gene: TRBV28
abundance: -
CDR3aa: CASSYGLNQPQHF

j_gene: TRBJ2-2
v_gene: TRBV9
abundance: -
CDR3aa: CASSPKVTGELFF

j_gene: TRBJ1-2
v_gene: TRBV9
abundance: -
CDR3aa: CASSVPRGPNYGYTF

j_gene: TRBJ1-5
v_gene: TRBV7-9
abundance: -
CDR3aa: CASSSGAGSNQPQHF

j_gene: TRBJ2-1
v_gene: TRBV7-9
abundance: -
CDR3aa: CATLGGSGSVYEQFF

j_gene: TRBJ2-1
v_gene: TRBV28
abundance: -
CDR3aa: CASSTTRPTGYEQFF

j_gene: TRBJ2-2
v_gene: TRBV9
abundance: -
CDR3aa: CASSVAAIGTGELFF

j_gene: TRBJ2-7
v_gene: TRBV7-8
abundance: -
CDR3aa: CASSLWTLPEHEQYF

j_gene: TRBJ2-1
v_gene: TRBV7-9
abundance: -
CDR3aa: CASSPPLGLGNEQFF

j_gene: TRBJ2-1
v_gene: TRBV23-1
abundance: -
CDR3aa: CASSQTHGRGLNEQFF

j_gene: TRBJ1-2
v_gene: TRBV2
abundance: -
CDR3aa: CASSTSRDRDHYGYTF

j_gene: TRBJ1-1
v_gene: TRBV5-1
abundance: -
CDR3aa: CASSPPSDTEAFF

j_gene: TRBJ2-1
v_gene: TRBV2
abundance: -
CDR3aa: CASSLRGGSYNEQFF

j_gene: TRBJ1-2
v_gene: TRBV7-8
abundance: -
CDR3aa: CASSFPGFGGYTF

j_gene: TRBJ2-7
v_gene: TRBV28
abundance: -
CDR3aa: CASTNSYEQYF

j_gene: TRBJ2-7
v_gene: TRBV15
abundance: -
CDR3aa: CATSRVPPDTSFSYEQYF

j_gene: TRBJ1-2
v_gene: TRBV5-8
abundance: -
CDR3aa: CASSLTGSRRIRNYGYTF

j_gene: TRBJ1-2
v_gene: TRBV11-3
abundance: once
CDR3aa: CASSAGRTNYGYTF

j_gene: TRBJ1-4
v_gene: TRBV7-6
abundance: -
CDR3aa: CASSLVLGNEKLFF

j_gene: TRBJ1-5
v_gene: TRBV6-5
abundance: -
CDR3aa: CASSYSSLHDQHF